This TCR beta chain was retrieved from a study of blood T cell repertoires in COVID-19. As for the study in general: Acute and convalescent COVID-19 samples came from the United States, Italy and Spain. From T cells, B-cell-depleted T cells, or PBMCs came the material, which was cDNA or gDNA.

Method: immunoSEQ multiplex PCR; TCRdb's copy keeps in-frame clones and lacks some. Of about 480,000 clones in the sample, 89% are singletons; the top ten hold approximately 0.9%. This clone was picked up one time. After removal of 4 bases from V and 7 bases from J, the junction contained 15 bases not matched to a gene. CDR3 size: 17 residues. CDR1 and CDR2 from the germline V gene are SGHTA and FQGTGA. This TCR was recovered from a man younger than 35 with COVID-19, enrolled during active disease. Sequencing used peripheral blood. The chain uses TRBV7-3 and TRBJ2-2, with TRBD2 matching over 7 bases. The chain's CDR3 is CASSSSGLSGIRGELFF. In nucleotides, the CDR3 is TGTGCCAGCAGCTCAAGCGGATTAAGCGGGATCCGCGGGGAGCTGTTTTTT.